This T cell receptor (beta chain) was sequenced in a study of OX40 agonist ivuxolimab in advanced cancers. Trimming pared 6 bases from V and 4 bases from J, leaving 15 bases between. Germline values: CDR1 SNHLY, CDR2 FYNNEI. This CDR3 has 15 amino acids. Measured with immunoSEQ multiplex PCR; TCRdb has only the in-frame clones, and not every one. Of more than 40,000 clones listed, about nine tenths were seen once; the top ten hold approximately 1%. This TCR came from an adult with an advanced solid tumor such as melanoma, head and neck, liver or kidney cancer. The source material was CD4+ or CD8+ T cells sorted from blood, sampled in a trial of the OX40 agonist ivuxolimab. The chain has TRBV2 and TRBJ2-2, with D possibly TRBD2 on 6 matching bases. The CDR3 is CASRGGAGATGELFF. The DNA of the CDR3 is TGTGCCAGCAGGGGCGGGGCCGGGGCCACCGGGGAGCTGTTTTTT.